This entry is about one T cell receptor (beta chain). TCR beta chains were sequenced at survey level with immunoSEQ. Clones were sequenced by immunoSEQ multiplex PCR, and TCRdb holds only the in-frame ones, with some missing. The data hold approximately 70,000 clones, with over 85% observed a single time. V trimming: 6 bases; J trimming: 9 bases; junction bases outside the gene matches: 5. Germline lookup yields CDR1 LGHDT and CDR2 YNNKEL (reference sequence). This CDR3 comprises 14 residues. The rearrangement links TRBV3-1 (or the pseudogene TRBV3-2) to TRBJ2-1; TRBD2 aligns across 13 bases. The sequenced sample was PBMCs. The TCR sequence derives from a man in his forties or fifties with rheumatoid arthritis. CDR3 coding DNA: TGTGCCAGCAGTCTGGGACTAGCGGGACGTGAGCAGTTCTTC. This encodes CASSLGLAGREQFF.